The rows below give T cell receptor beta chains drawn from one sample of a study of cytomegalovirus exposure and HLA in healthy donors. TCRdb keeps only in-frame clones here, not all; method: immunoSEQ multiplex PCR. The sample shows tens of thousands of clones, approximately 80% of them seen only once. The sample taken for sequencing was PBMCs. The source is a male donor in good health and CMV-seronegative. Both conserved end residues are part of each CDR3. D genes are given only for firm matches. Rows may omit the clone size; those that give it use once, few, many or a size class.

clone_size	j_call	d_call	v_call	cdr3_aa	cdr3_nt
-	TRBJ1-5	-	TRBV27	CASSGAGSNQPQHF	TGTGCCAGCAGTGGGGCAGGGAGCAATCAGCCCCAGCATTTT
once	TRBJ1-4	TRBD1	TRBV4-1	CASSQDGQGGKLFF	TGCGCCAGCAGCCAAGACGGACAGGGCGGAAAACTGTTTTTT
-	TRBJ1-5	-	TRBV19	CASSIARQQAQPQHF	TGTGCCAGTAGTATAGCAAGGCAGCAGGCCCAGCCCCAGCATTTT
-	TRBJ1-1	TRBD1	TRBV28	CASRTGNTEAFF	TGTGCCAGCCGGACAGGGAACACTGAAGCTTTCTTT
-	TRBJ1-4	TRBD1	TRBV9	CASSADRGNEKLFF	TGTGCCAGCAGCGCGGACAGGGGTAATGAAAAACTGTTTTTT
-	TRBJ2-5	TRBD2	TRBV7-9	CASSSGLPGKTQYF	TGTGCCAGCAGCTCGGGACTACCCGGAAAGACCCAGTACTTC
-	TRBJ1-5	-	TRBV30	CAWSVLIDQPQHF	TGTGCCTGGAGTGTACTAATTGATCAGCCCCAGCATTTT
-	TRBJ2-7	-	TRBV30	CAWSVKAGLEQYF	TGTGCCTGGAGTGTAAAGGCAGGCTTGGAGCAGTACTTC
-	TRBJ1-2	TRBD1	TRBV7-9	CASRRTGYLIAF	TGTGCCAGCAGGAGGACAGGGTATTTAATCGCCTTC
few	TRBJ1-4	TRBD1	TRBV6-6	CASSWGDRKMVF	TGTGCCAGCAGTTGGGGGGACAGGAAGATGGTTTTT
few	TRBJ1-5	-	TRBV27	CASSFSGPRAGEGQPQHF	TGTGCCAGCAGTTTCTCTGGGCCAAGGGCGGGAGAGGGTCAGCCCCAGCATTTT
-	TRBJ1-2	-	TRBV30	CAWGHGGEGYTF	TGTGCCTGGGGGCACGGGGGTGAGGGCTACACCTTC
-	TRBJ2-7	TRBD2	TRBV7-6	CASSPQLAGLSYEQYF	TGTGCCAGCAGCCCCCAACTAGCGGGGCTATCCTACGAGCAGTACTTC
-	TRBJ2-3	-	TRBV9	CASSVGTTSTDTQYF	TGTGCCAGCAGCGTAGGGACTACCAGCACAGATACGCAGTATTTT
-	TRBJ2-5	TRBD1	TRBV5-6	CASTGTEQETQYF	TGTGCCAGCACAGGGACAGAACAAGAGACCCAGTACTTC
-	TRBJ1-1	TRBD1	TRBV28	CASTTGGTGNTEAFF	TGTGCCAGCACTACCGGAGGGACAGGGAACACTGAAGCTTTCTTT
-	TRBJ2-2	TRBD1	TRBV29-1	CSVESGQANTGELFF	TGCAGCGTTGAGTCGGGACAGGCTAACACCGGGGAGCTGTTTTTT
-	TRBJ1-6	TRBD1	TRBV9	CASSSRGGTGGSPLHF	TGTGCCAGCAGCTCGCGGGGGGGGACAGGGGGCTCACCCCTCCACTTT
once	TRBJ2-2	TRBD1	TRBV5-1	CASSQGRQGSNTGELFF	TGCGCCAGCAGCCAGGGAAGACAGGGGAGTAACACCGGGGAGCTGTTTTTT
once	TRBJ2-7	TRBD1	TRBV28	CASSSPGQGSSYEQYF	TGTGCCAGCAGTTCTCCGGGACAGGGAAGCTCCTACGAGCAGTACTTC
-	TRBJ2-7	TRBD2	TRBV30	CAWSVLPSGSYEQYF	TGTGCCTGGAGTGTACTTCCTAGCGGGTCCTACGAGCAGTACTTC
-	TRBJ2-7	-	TRBV2	CASSEGREQYF	TGTGCCAGCAGTGAGGGGAGAGAGCAGTACTTC
once	TRBJ1-1	-	TRBV25-1	CASSEYRYTEAFF	TGTGCCAGCAGTGAATACAGATACACTGAAGCTTTCTTT
-	TRBJ1-1	-	TRBV10-3	CAISEVWRWDTEAFF	TGTGCCATCAGTGAGGTTTGGCGGTGGGACACTGAAGCTTTCTTT
-	TRBJ1-1	-	TRBV7-3	CASSAQVNTEAFF	TGTGCCAGCAGCGCCCAGGTAAACACTGAAGCTTTCTTT
few	TRBJ2-5	TRBD1	TRBV5-1	CASSWDLGTGGETQYF	TGCGCCAGCAGCTGGGACCTCGGGACAGGCGGAGAGACCCAGTACTTC
-	TRBJ2-1	-	TRBV12-5	CATGRVFGEQFF	TGTGCTACCGGCAGGGTATTTGGTGAGCAGTTCTTC
-	TRBJ2-7	-	TRBV29-1	CSAGRAETYEQYF	TGCAGCGCGGGCAGGGCGGAGACCTACGAGCAGTACTTC
-	TRBJ1-1	-	TRBV11-2	CASSLLTGSNTEAFF	TGTGCCAGCTCCCTTCTGACAGGATCGAACACTGAAGCTTTCTTT
-	TRBJ2-3	TRBD1	TRBV5-1	CASRWDSTPDTQYF	TGCGCCAGCAGGTGGGACAGTACACCCGATACGCAGTATTTT
-	TRBJ2-7	TRBD2	TRBV7-2	CASSRRSSGLYEQYF	TGTGCCAGCAGTCGAAGGTCTAGCGGGCTGTACGAGCAGTACTTC
-	TRBJ1-1	-	TRBV6-1	CASSGGFPEAFF	TGTGCCAGCAGTGGCGGGTTCCCTGAAGCTTTCTTT
-	TRBJ2-3	-	TRBV6-5	CASRGRHTHTDTQYF	TGTGCCAGCAGGGGCCGGCACACCCACACAGATACGCAGTATTTT
-	TRBJ2-5	TRBD2	TRBV4-1	CASSQGLAGGQETQYF	TGCGCCAGCAGCCAAGGACTAGCGGGGGGACAAGAGACCCAGTACTTC
once	TRBJ2-1	-	TRBV5-4	CASSFHISRGKSEQFF	TGTGCCAGCAGCTTCCACATCTCCCGGGGGAAAAGTGAGCAGTTCTTC
-	TRBJ1-4	-	TRBV25-1	CASSESEGQVYEKLFF	TGTGCCAGCAGTGAATCGGAGGGGCAAGTCTATGAAAAACTGTTTTTT
-	TRBJ1-2	TRBD1	TRBV19	CASSGTGVGYTF	TGTGCCAGTAGCGGGACAGGAGTTGGCTACACCTTC
-	TRBJ1-6	TRBD1	TRBV4-1	CASLGTGGENSPLHF	TGCGCCAGCTTGGGGACAGGGGGCGAGAATTCACCCCTCCACTTT
once	TRBJ2-7	-	TRBV5-6	CASSLEGDSYEQYF	TGTGCCAGCAGCTTGGAGGGAGACTCCTACGAGCAGTACTTC
-	TRBJ1-2	TRBD1	TRBV6-5	CASSSGQGRYYGYTF	TGTGCCAGCAGTTCGGGACAGGGGAGGTACTATGGCTACACCTTC
-	TRBJ1-1	-	TRBV6-5	CASGDILNTEAFF	TGTGCCAGCGGTGACATACTGAACACTGAAGCTTTCTTT
-	TRBJ2-2	TRBD1	TRBV5-1	CASSLVRDRGTAGELFF	TGCGCCAGCAGCTTGGTTCGCGACAGGGGCACCGCCGGGGAGCTGTTTTTT
-	TRBJ2-7	-	TRBV5-1	CASSLRNEQYF	TGCGCCAGCAGCCTCCGTAACGAGCAGTACTTC
once	TRBJ1-5	-	TRBV15	CATRKEGRQPQHF	TGTGCCACCAGAAAAGAGGGGAGGCAGCCCCAGCATTTT
-	TRBJ2-1	TRBD2	TRBV27	CASTPSGAGGLSYNEQFF	TGTGCCAGCACCCCCTCCGGGGCGGGAGGTTTATCCTACAATGAGCAGTTCTTC
-	TRBJ1-1	-	TRBV5-1	CASSKDSPNTEAFF	TGCGCCAGCAGCAAGGACAGTCCGAACACTGAAGCTTTCTTT
-	TRBJ1-2	-	TRBV6-4	CASSPIPGVDYGYTF	TGTGCCAGCAGCCCCATTCCTGGAGTGGACTATGGCTACACCTTC
-	TRBJ2-4	-	TRBV27	CASSLKGGLRNIQYF	TGTGCCAGCAGTTTAAAAGGCGGGTTAAGGAACATTCAGTACTTC
-	TRBJ2-3	-	TRBV2	CASRAKTGLTDTQYF	TGTGCCAGCAGAGCAAAGACAGGTTTAACAGATACGCAGTATTTT
-	TRBJ1-2	-	TRBV10-3	CAISDGNAYGYTF	TGTGCCATCAGTGACGGGAACGCCTATGGCTACACCTTC
once	TRBJ1-2	-	TRBV2	CASSRGSGPNYGYTF	TGTGCCAGCAGTCGAGGTAGCGGACCGAACTATGGCTACACCTTC
-	TRBJ2-7	-	TRBV5-1	CASSPESYDEQYF	TGCGCCAGCAGCCCGGAGAGTTATGACGAGCAGTACTTC
-	TRBJ2-3	-	TRBV5-1	CASSLTESDTQYF	TGCGCCAGCAGCTTAACTGAGTCAGATACGCAGTATTTT
-	TRBJ1-2	TRBD1	TRBV5-1	CASSVTGNYGYTF	TGCGCCAGCAGCGTGACAGGGAACTATGGCTACACCTTC
-	TRBJ2-7	TRBD2	TRBV7-3	CASSLTATSGRTYF	TGTGCCAGCAGCTTAACGGCGACTAGCGGGAGGACGTACTTC
-	TRBJ2-7	TRBD1	TRBV5-1	CASSPGQGPYEQYF	TGCGCCAGCAGCCCGGGACAGGGACCCTACGAGCAGTACTTC
-	TRBJ1-1	-	TRBV7-3	CASSLSGNTEAFF	TGTGCCAGCAGCTTAAGCGGCAACACTGAAGCTTTCTTT
once	TRBJ1-6	TRBD1	TRBV14	CASSLQGARNSPLHF	TGTGCCAGCAGCCTCCAGGGGGCCCGAAATTCACCCCTCCACTTT